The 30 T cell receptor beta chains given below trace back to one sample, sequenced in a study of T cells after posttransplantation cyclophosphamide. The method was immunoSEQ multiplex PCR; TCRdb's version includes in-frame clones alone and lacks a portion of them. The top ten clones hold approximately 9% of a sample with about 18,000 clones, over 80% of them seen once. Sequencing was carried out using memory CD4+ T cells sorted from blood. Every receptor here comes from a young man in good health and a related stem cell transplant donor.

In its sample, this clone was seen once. The DNA of the CDR3 is TGTGCCAGCAGTTCAAAAGGACAGGCCTATTCTTCCTTTACCTACGAGCAGTACTTC. Translation: CASSSKGQAYSSFTYEQYF. This chain links TRBV7-3 with TRBJ2-7; the match to TRBD1 covers 7 bases. CDR1 SGHTA and CDR2 FQGTGA come from the germline V gene. This CDR3 has 19 residues. V gave up 6 bases and J gave up 2 bases; unmatched junction bases: 22.

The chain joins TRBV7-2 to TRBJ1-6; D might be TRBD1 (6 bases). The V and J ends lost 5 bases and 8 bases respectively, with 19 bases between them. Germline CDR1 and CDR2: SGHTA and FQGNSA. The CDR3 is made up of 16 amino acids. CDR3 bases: TGTGCCAGCAGCACGACAGGCTCCCAAAGAGATTCACCCCTCCACTTT. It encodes CASSTTGSQRDSPLHF.

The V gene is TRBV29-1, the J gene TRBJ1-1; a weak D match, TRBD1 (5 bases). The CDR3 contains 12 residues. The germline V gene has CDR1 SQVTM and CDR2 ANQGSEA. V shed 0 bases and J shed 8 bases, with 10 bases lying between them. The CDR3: CSVEEGVGEAFF. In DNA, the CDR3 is TGCAGCGTTGAAGAAGGGGTCGGAGAAGCTTTCTTT.

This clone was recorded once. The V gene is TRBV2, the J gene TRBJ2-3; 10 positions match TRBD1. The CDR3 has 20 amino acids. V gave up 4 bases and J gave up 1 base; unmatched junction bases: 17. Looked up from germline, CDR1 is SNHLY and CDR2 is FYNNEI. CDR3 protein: CASSAPRQTGGDRGTDTQYF. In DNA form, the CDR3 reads TGTGCCAGCAGTGCTCCAAGACAGACAGGGGGCGATAGGGGCACAGATACGCAGTATTTT.

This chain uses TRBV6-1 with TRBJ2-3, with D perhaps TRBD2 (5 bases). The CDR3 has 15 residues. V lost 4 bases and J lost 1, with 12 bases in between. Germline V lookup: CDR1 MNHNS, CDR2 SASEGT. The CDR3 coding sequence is TGTGCCAGCAGTGTAGAGCGGTTGGGCACAGATACGCAGTATTTT. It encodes CASSVERLGTDTQYF.

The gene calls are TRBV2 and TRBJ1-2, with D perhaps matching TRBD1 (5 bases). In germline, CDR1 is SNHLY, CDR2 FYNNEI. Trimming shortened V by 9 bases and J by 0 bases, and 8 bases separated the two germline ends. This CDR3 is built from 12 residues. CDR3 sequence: CARGGANYGYTF. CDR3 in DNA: TGTGCCAGGGGGGGAGCTAACTATGGCTACACCTTC. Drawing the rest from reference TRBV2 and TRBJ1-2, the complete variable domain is EPEVTQTPSHQVTQMGQEVILRCVPISNHLYFYWYRQILGQKVEFLVSFYNNEISEKSEIFDDQFSVERPDGSNFTLKIRSTKLEDSAMYFCARGGANYGYTFGSGTRLTVV.

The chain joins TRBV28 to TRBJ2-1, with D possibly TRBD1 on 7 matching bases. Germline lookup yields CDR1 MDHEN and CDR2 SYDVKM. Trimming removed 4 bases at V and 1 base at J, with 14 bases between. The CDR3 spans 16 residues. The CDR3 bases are TGTGCCAGCAGTTCCCAGGGGGGTAGATCCTACAATGAGCAGTTCTTC. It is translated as CASSSQGGRSYNEQFF.

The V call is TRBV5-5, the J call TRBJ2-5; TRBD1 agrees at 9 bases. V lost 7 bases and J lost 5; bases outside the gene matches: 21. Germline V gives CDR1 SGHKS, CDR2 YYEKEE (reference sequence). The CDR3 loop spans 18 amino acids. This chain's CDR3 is CASASYNRDRVLRETQYF. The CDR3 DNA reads TGTGCCAGCGCATCGTACAATCGGGACAGGGTTTTAAGGGAGACCCAGTACTTC.

CDR3 sequence (DNA): TGTGCCAGCAGCCAAGTTTACGGGGCGGGGGAGCAGTTCTTC. Protein product: CASSQVYGAGEQFF. The chain joins TRBV14 to TRBJ2-1; D perhaps matches TRBD2 (6 bases). From germline, CDR1 is SGHDN and CDR2 FVKESK. Trimming took 1 base from V and 10 from J, leaving 14 bases between them. This CDR3 region has 14 residues.

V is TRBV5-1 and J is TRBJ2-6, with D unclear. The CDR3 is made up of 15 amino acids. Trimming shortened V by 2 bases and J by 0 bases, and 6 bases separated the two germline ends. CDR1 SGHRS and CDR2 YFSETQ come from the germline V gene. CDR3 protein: CASSFPNSGANVLTF. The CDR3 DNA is TGCGCCAGCAGCTTCCCCAACTCTGGGGCCAACGTCCTGACTTTC. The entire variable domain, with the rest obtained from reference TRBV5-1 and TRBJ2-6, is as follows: KAGVTQTPRYLIKTRGQQVTLSCSPISGHRSVSWYQQTPGQGLQFLFEYFSETQRNKGNFPGRFSGRQFSNSRSEMNVSTLELGDSALYLCASSFPNSGANVLTFGAGSRLTVL.

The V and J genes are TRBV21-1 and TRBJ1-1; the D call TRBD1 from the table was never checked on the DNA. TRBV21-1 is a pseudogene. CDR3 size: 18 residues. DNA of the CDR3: TGTGCCAGCCGCGGCGGGACAGGGGGCGTTTGGGGAAACACTGAAGCTTTCTTT. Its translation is CASRGGTGGVWGNTEAFF.

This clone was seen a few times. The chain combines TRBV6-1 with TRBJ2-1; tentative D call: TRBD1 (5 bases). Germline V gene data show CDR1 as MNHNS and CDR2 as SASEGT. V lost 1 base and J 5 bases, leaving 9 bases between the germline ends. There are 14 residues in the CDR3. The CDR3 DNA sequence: TGTGCCAGCAGTGAAGGTTTGACAGACAATGAGCAGTTCTTC. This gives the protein CASSEGLTDNEQFF.

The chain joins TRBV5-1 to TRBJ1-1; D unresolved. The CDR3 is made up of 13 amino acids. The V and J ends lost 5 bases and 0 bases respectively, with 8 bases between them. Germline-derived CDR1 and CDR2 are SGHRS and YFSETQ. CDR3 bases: TGCGCCAGCAGGTCGAGCATGAACACTGAAGCTTTCTTT. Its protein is CASRSSMNTEAFF.

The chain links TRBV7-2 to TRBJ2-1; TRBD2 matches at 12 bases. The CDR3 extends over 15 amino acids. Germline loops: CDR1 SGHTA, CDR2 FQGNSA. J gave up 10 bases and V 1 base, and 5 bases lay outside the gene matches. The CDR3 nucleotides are TGTGCCAGCAGCTTAGAGCTAGCGGGGGGGAGGGAGCAGTTCTTC. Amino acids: CASSLELAGGREQFF.

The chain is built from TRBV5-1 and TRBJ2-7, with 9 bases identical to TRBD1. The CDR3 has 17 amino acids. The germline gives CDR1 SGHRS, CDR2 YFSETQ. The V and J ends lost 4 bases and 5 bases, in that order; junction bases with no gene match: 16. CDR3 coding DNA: TGCGCCAGCAGCCGGTCTGGGGCGGGACAGGGAGGACACGAGCAGTACTTC. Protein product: CASSRSGAGQGGHEQYF.

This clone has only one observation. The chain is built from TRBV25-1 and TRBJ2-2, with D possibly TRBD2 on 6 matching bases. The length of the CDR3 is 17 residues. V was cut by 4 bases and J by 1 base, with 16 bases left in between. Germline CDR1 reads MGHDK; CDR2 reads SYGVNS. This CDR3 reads CASSGHSGVKNTGELFF. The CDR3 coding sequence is TGTGCCAGCAGTGGCCACTCGGGGGTAAAGAACACCGGGGAGCTGTTTTTT.

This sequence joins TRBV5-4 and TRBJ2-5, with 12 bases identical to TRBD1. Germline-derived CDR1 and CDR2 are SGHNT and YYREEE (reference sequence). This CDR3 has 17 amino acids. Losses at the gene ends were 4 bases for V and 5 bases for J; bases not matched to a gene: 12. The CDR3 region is CASSPTAGTGGDETQYF. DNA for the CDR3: TGTGCCAGCAGCCCAACTGCCGGGACAGGGGGCGATGAGACCCAGTACTTC.

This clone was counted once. This chain's CDR3 is CASSFQLAQSTDTQYF. The CDR3 nucleotides are TGTGCCAGCAGCTTCCAACTAGCGCAAAGCACAGATACGCAGTATTTT. V usage is TRBV7-9 and J usage is TRBJ2-3, with 7 bases matching TRBD2. Germline V CDR1 and CDR2: SEHNR, FQNEAQ (reference sequence). CDR3 length: 16 amino acids. V trimming: 3 bases; J trimming: 0 bases; junction bases outside the gene matches: 6.

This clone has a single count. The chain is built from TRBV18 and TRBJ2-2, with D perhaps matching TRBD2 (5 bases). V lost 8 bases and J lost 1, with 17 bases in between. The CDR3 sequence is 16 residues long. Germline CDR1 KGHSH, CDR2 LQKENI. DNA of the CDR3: TGTGCCAGCCCCGTCCAGGAGGCCAAGAACACCGGGGAGCTGTTTTTT. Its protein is CASPVQEAKNTGELFF.

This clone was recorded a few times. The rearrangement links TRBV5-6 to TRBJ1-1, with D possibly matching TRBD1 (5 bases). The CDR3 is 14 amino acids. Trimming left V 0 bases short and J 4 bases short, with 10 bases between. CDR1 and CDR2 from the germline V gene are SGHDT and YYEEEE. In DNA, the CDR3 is TGTGCCAGCAGCTTGGGCTGGGGGGGCACTGAAGCTTTCTTT. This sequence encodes CASSLGWGGTEAFF. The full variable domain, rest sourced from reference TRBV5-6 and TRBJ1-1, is DAGVTQSPTHLIKTRGQQVTLRCSPKSGHDTVSWYQQALGQGPQFIFQYYEEEERQRGNFPDRFSGHQFPNYSSELNVNALLLGDSALYLCASSLGWGGTEAFFGQGTRLTVV.

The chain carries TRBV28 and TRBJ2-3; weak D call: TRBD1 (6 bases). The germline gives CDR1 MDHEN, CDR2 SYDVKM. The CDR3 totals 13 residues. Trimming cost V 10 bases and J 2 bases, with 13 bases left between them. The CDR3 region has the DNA TGTGCCACCCGGGACACCAACACAGATACGCAGTATTTT. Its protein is CATRDTNTDTQYF.

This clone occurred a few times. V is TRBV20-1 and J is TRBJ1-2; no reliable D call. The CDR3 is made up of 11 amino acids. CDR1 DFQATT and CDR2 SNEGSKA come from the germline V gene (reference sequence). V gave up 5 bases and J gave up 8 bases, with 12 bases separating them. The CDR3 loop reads CSAPSRGGYTF. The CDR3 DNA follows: TGCAGTGCTCCCTCCAGAGGGGGCTACACCTTC.

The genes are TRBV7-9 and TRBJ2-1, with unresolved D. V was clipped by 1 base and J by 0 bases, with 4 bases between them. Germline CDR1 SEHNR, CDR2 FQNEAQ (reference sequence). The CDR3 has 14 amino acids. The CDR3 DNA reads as TGTGCCAGCAGCTTAGAACACTCCTACAATGAGCAGTTCTTC. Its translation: CASSLEHSYNEQFF.

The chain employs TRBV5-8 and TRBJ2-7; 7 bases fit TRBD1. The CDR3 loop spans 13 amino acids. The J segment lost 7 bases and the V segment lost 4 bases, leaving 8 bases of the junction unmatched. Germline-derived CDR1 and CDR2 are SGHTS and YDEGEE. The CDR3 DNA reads TGTGCCAGCAGCCGAAGACAGGGCCAGGAGCAGTACTTC. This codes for CASSRRQGQEQYF.

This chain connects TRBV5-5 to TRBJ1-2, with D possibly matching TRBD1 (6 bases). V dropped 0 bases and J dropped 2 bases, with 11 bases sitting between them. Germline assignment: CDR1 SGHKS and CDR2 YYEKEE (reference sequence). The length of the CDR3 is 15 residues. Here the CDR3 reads CASSLDPGTNYGYTF. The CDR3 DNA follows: TGTGCCAGCAGCTTGGATCCCGGGACAAACTATGGCTACACCTTC.

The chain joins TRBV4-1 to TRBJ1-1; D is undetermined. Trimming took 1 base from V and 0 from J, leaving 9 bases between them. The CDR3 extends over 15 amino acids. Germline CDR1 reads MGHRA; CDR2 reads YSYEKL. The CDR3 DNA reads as TGCGCCAGCAGCCAAGTCGACATGATGAACACTGAAGCTTTCTTT. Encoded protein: CASSQVDMMNTEAFF.

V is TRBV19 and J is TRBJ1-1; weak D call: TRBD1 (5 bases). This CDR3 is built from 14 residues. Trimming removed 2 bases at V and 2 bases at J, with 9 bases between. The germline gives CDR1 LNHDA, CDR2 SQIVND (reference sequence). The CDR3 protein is CASSINQGNTEAFF. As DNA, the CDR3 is TGTGCCAGTAGTATAAACCAGGGAAACACTGAAGCTTTCTTT.

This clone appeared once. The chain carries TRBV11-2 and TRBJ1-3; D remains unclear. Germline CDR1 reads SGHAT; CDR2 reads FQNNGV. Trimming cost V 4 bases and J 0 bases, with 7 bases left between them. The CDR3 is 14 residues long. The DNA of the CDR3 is TGTGCCAGCAGCTCTACTCGCTCTGGAAACACCATATATTTT. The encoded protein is CASSSTRSGNTIYF.

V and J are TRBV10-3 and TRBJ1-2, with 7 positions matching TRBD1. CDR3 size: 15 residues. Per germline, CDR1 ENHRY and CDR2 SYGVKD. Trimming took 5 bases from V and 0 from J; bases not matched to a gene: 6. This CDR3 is CAISSSGTANYGYTF. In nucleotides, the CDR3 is TGTGCCATCAGTAGTAGTGGGACAGCTAACTATGGCTACACCTTC.

This chain's CDR3 is CASSTTGGSGNTIYF. The CDR3 coding sequence is TGTGCCAGCAGCACAACAGGGGGCTCTGGAAACACCATATATTTT. This chain links TRBV7-2 with TRBJ1-3; TRBD1 agrees at 8 bases. V gave up 5 bases and J gave up 0 bases; unmatched junction bases: 3. The germline gives CDR1 SGHTA, CDR2 FQGNSA. The CDR3 runs to 15 residues.